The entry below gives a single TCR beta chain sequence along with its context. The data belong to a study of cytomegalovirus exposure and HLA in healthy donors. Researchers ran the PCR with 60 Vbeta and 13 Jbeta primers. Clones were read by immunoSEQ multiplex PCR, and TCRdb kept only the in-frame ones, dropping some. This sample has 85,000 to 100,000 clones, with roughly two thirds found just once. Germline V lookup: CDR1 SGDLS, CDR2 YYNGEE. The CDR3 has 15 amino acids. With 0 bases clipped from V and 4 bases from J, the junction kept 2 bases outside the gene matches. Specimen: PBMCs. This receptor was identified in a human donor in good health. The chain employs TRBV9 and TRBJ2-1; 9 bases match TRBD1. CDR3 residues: CASSVGDRGYNEQFF. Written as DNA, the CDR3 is TGTGCCAGCAGCGTAGGAGACAGGGGGTACAATGAGCAGTTCTTC.